The T cell receptor beta chain described here comes from a study of PD-1 and CTLA-4 blockade in melanoma (TCRdb year 2021). General notes on the study: In patients with melanoma, the researchers looked at the effects of CTLA-4 blockade versus PD-1 blockade on the CD8 T cell response that was melanoma-reactive.

Measured from the cysteine to the phenylalanine, the CDR3 is 16 residues long. Just CDR3 DNA is preserved here, 48 bases in frame from base 1. V drops 2 bases and J drops 2 bases, leaving 14 bases in between. CDR1 and CDR2, looked up from the germline V gene, are LGHNA and YNFKEQ. A note on this clone: It lacks a known antigen. No quality values exist for individual bases; no much larger clone is one base distant.

Libraries were prepared through the immunoSEQ multiplex PCR assay. Not all clones reach the TCRdb copy of this immuneACCESS table, which keeps in-frame sequences only. Checked studies attribute under half of the gap to unresolved V genes and leave the rest unexplained. This sample lists over 5,500 clones; 80% were detected once. The ten most abundant clones make up about 39% of the sample. This receptor was taken from a human donor with melanoma. The V gene is TRBV4-2 and the J gene is TRBJ2-3, with the D gene uncertain. This specimen consisted of CD8+ T cells from peripheral blood, obtained before anti-PD-1 treatment. In nucleotide form, the sequence is TGTGCCAGCAGCCAACTAGTAGCAACCCTCACAGATACGCAGTATTTT. Its translation is CASSQLVATLTDTQYF.